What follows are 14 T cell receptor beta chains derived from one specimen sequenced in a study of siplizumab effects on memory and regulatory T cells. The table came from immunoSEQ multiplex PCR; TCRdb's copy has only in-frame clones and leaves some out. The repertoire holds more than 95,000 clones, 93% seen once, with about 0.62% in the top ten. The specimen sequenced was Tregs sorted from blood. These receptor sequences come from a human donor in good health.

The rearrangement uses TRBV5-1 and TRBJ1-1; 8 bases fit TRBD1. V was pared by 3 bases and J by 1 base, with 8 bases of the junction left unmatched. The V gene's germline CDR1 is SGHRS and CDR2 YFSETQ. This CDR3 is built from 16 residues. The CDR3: CASSWGSGGGNTEAFF. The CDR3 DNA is TGCGCCAGCAGCTGGGGGTCAGGGGGCGGGAACACTGAAGCTTTCTTT.

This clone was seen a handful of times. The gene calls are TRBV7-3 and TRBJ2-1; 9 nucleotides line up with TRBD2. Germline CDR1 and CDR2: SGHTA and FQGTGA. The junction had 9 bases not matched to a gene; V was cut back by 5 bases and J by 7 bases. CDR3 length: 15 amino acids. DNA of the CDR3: TGTGCCAGCAGCGTAGTCAGCGGGAGGTATAATGAGCAGTTCTTC. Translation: CASSVVSGRYNEQFF.

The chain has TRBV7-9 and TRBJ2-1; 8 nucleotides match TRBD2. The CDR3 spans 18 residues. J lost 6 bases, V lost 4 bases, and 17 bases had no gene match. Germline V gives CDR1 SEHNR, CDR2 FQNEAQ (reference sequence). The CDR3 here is CASSSPGIRAGALNEQFF. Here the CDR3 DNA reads TGTGCCAGCAGCTCCCCTGGCATTAGAGCGGGAGCGCTCAATGAGCAGTTCTTC. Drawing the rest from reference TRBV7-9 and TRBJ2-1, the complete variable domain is DTGVSQNPRHKITKRGQNVTFRCDPISEHNRLYWYRQTLGQGPEFLTYFQNEAQLEKSRLLSDRFSAERPKGSFSTLEIQRTEQGDSAMYLCASSSPGIRAGALNEQFFGPGTRLTVL.

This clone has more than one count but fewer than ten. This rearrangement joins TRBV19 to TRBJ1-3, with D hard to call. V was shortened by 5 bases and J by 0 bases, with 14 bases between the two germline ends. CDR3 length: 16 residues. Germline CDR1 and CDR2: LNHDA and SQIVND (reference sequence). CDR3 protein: CASSAVGRHSGNTIYF. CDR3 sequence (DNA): TGTGCCAGTAGTGCAGTTGGACGGCACTCTGGAAACACCATATATTTT.

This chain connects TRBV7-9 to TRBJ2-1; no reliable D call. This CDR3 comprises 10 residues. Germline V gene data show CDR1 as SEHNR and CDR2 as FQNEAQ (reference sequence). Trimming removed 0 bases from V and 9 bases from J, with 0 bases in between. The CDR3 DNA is TGTGCCAGCAGCTTAGCTGAGCAGTTCTTC. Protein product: CASSLAEQFF. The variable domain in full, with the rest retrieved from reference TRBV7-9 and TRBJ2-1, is DTGVSQNPRHKITKRGQNVTFRCDPISEHNRLYWYRQTLGQGPEFLTYFQNEAQLEKSRLLSDRFSAERPKGSFSTLEIQRTEQGDSAMYLCASSLAEQFFGPGTRLTVL.

CDR3 DNA: TGTGCCACCAGCAGATCGGCGGCGAGAATGAACACTGAAGCTTTCTTT. Its protein product is CATSRSAARMNTEAFF. The gene calls are TRBV15 and TRBJ1-1; D gene uncertain. Per germline, CDR1 LNHNV and CDR2 YYDKDF (reference sequence). Between the trimmed V and J ends, which lost 2 bases and 0 bases, there was a span of 13 bases. The CDR3 extends over 16 amino acids.

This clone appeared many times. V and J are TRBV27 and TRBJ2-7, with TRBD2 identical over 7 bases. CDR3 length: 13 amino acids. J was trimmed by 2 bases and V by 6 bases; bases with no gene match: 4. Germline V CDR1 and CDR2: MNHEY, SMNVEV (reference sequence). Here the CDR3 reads CASRERGTYEQYF. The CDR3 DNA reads TGTGCCAGCAGAGAGCGGGGTACCTACGAGCAGTACTTC.

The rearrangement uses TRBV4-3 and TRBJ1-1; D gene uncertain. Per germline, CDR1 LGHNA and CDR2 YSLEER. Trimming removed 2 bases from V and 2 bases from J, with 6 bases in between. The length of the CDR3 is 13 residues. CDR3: CASSQKRNTEAFF. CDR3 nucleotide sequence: TGCGCCAGCAGCCAAAAAAGAAACACTGAAGCTTTCTTT.

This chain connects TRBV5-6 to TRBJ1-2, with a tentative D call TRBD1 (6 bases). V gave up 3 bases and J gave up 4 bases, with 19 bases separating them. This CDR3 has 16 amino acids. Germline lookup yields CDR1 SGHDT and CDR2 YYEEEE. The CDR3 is CASSWIRTEGLYGYTF. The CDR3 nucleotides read TGTGCCAGCAGCTGGATTCGGACAGAGGGGCTCTATGGCTACACCTTC.

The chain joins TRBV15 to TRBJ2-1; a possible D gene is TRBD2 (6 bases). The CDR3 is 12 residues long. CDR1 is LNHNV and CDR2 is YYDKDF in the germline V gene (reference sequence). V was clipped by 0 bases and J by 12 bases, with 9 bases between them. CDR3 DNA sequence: TGTGCCACCAGCAGAGAGTTGGGGGGGCAGTTCTTC. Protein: CATSRELGGQFF.

The CDR3 spells CAISARDISYNEQFF. The DNA of the CDR3 is TGTGCCATCAGTGCGCGGGACATATCCTACAATGAGCAGTTCTTC. The rearrangement joins TRBV10-3 to TRBJ2-1, with D possibly being TRBD1 or TRBD2 (6 bases each). Germline CDR1 ENHRY, CDR2 SYGVKD. The germline V and J ends were trimmed by 4 bases and 1 base, with 11 bases remaining between them. CDR3 size: 15 residues.

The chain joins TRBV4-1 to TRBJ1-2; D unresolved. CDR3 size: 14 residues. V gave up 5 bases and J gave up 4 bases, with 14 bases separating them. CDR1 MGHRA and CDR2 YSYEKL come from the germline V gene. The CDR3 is CASSTGVQAYGYTF. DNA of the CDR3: TGCGCCAGCAGCACCGGGGTCCAGGCCTATGGCTACACCTTC.

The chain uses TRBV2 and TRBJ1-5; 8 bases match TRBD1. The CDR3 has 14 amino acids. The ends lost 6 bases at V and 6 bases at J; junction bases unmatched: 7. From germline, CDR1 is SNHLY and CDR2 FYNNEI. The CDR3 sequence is CASREQGASQPQHF. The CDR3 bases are TGTGCCAGCAGGGAGCAGGGGGCTAGTCAGCCCCAGCATTTT.

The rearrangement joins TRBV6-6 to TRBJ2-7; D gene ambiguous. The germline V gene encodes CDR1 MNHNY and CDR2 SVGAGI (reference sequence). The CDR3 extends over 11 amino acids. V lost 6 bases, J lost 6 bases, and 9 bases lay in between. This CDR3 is CASRSAVEQYF. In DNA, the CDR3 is TGTGCCAGCAGGAGTGCGGTCGAGCAGTACTTC.